The 6 T cell receptor beta chains given below trace back to one sample, sequenced in a study of shared clonotypes between healthy human individuals. Sequenced by immunoSEQ multiplex PCR; TCRdb stores in-frame clones only, minus some. This sample carries more than 2 million clones, just under 95% of them seen once, and the ten largest clones take approximately 1.2%. Terminally differentiated effector memory CD45RA+ cells were excluded from the naive CD8 cells, which were CD45RO-negative and positively selected for CCR7. The sequencing input was naive CD8+ T cells sorted from blood. These receptors were taken from a man younger than 30 in good health.

Turning to this clone: Other DNA sequences of this sample code for an identical CDR3. The chain is built from TRBV2 and TRBJ2-6; D is perhaps TRBD1 or TRBD2 (5 bases each). Trimming took 3 bases from V and 1 from J, leaving 10 bases between them. Germline CDR1 reads SNHLY; CDR2 reads FYNNEI. The CDR3 has 16 residues. The CDR3 DNA sequence: TGTGCCAGCAGTGATCCGGGGACGTCTGGGGCCAACGTCCTGACTTTC. As protein: CASSDPGTSGANVLTF. The full variable domain, completed using reference TRBV2 and TRBJ2-6, is EPEVTQTPSHQVTQMGQEVILRCVPISNHLYFYWYRQILGQKVEFLVSFYNNEISEKSEIFDDQFSVERPDGSNFTLKIRSTKLEDSAMYFCASSDPGTSGANVLTFGAGSRLTVL.

The chain couples TRBV18 to TRBJ1-4; D perhaps matches TRBD1 (6 bases). Germline V gene lookup returns CDR1 KGHSH and CDR2 LQKENI. This CDR3 is 16 amino acids long. The V gene lost 3 bases and the J gene lost 7 bases, with 18 bases spanning the gap. The CDR3, as DNA: TGTGCCAGCTCACCCTCAATTACAGGGAGGGGTGAAAAACTGTTTTTT. Its protein is CASSPSITGRGEKLFF.

This chain connects TRBV7-9 to TRBJ2-2; D gene unclear. Germline V lookup: CDR1 SEHNR, CDR2 FQNEAQ (reference sequence). This CDR3 region has 14 residues. V lost 2 bases, J lost 0 bases, and 4 bases lay in between. CDR3 amino acids: CASSLYPNTGELFF. The DNA for the CDR3 is TGTGCCAGCAGCTTATACCCGAACACCGGGGAGCTGTTTTTT.

J is TRBJ2-2 and V is TRBV5-1; TRBD1 is a possible D gene (5 bases). Trimming took 0 bases from V and 2 from J, leaving 14 bases between them. CDR3 size: 17 residues. Per the germline V gene, CDR1 is SGHRS and CDR2 is YFSETQ. CDR3 loop: CASSLAYSTVNTGELFF. CDR3 sequence (DNA): TGCGCCAGCAGCTTGGCCTATTCGACAGTAAACACCGGGGAGCTGTTTTTT.

This clone was detected only once. The chain has TRBV12-5 and TRBJ2-3; perhaps D is TRBD1 or TRBD2 (5 bases each). From germline, CDR1 is LGHNT and CDR2 FRNRAP. The CDR3 covers 15 residues. V was clipped by 4 bases and J by 0 bases, with 11 bases between them. The chain's CDR3 is CASGSSWGSTDTQYF. The CDR3 DNA reads TGTGCTAGTGGTTCGTCGTGGGGGAGCACAGATACGCAGTATTTT. Drawing the rest from reference TRBV12-5 and TRBJ2-3, the complete variable domain is DARVTQTPRHKVTEMGQEVTMRCQPILGHNTVFWYRQTMMQGLELLAYFRNRAPLDDSGMPKDRFSAEMPDATLATLKIQPSEPRDSAVYFCASGSSWGSTDTQYFGPGTRLTVL.

The chain uses TRBV19 and TRBJ1-1, with 8 bases matching TRBD1. V gave up 5 bases and J gave up 1 base; unmatched junction bases: 6. CDR1 and CDR2 from the germline V gene are LNHDA and SQIVND (reference sequence). CDR3 length equals 15 residues. The CDR3 loop is CASSEWTGRNTEAFF. In nucleotides, the CDR3 is TGTGCCAGTAGTGAATGGACAGGGAGGAACACTGAAGCTTTCTTT.